The 8 T cell receptor beta chains below all came from one sample that was sequenced in a study of blood T cell repertoires in COVID-19 (TCRdb year 2020). The library relied on the immunoSEQ multiplex PCR assay. TCRdb mirrors the immuneACCESS table, restricted to in-frame sequences. Some clones are absent from its copies; in checked studies, under half trace to an unresolved V gene, and the reason for the others is unknown. This sample has about 100,000 clones in its table, and around four fifths of those were observed once. The ten top clones hold about an eighth of the sample. Input material: peripheral blood. These receptors were collected from a man in his forties or fifties with active or convalescent COVID-19.

This chain connects TRBV11-3 to TRBJ2-7; no firm D call. V was trimmed by 5 bases and J by 0 bases, leaving 8 bases between them. CDR3 size: 13 residues. The germline V gene has CDR1 SGHNT and CDR2 YENEEA. CDR3 protein: CASSHGSSYEQYF. The CDR3 nucleotides are TGTGCCAGCAGCCACGGTAGCTCCTACGAGCAGTACTTC.

This rearrangement joins TRBV6-5 to TRBJ1-5; 7 nucleotides line up with TRBD1. Germline CDR1 and CDR2: MNHEY and SVGAGI. The CDR3 sequence is 15 residues long. V shed 5 bases, J shed 6 bases, and the junction held 10 bases outside the gene matches. The CDR3 is CASSLKTGKGQPQHF. The CDR3, as DNA: TGTGCCAGCAGTCTAAAGACAGGGAAAGGTCAGCCCCAGCATTTT.

The chain couples TRBV5-1 to TRBJ2-5; 7 positions agree with TRBD2. Germline V lookup: CDR1 SGHRS, CDR2 YFSETQ. V was clipped by 0 bases and J by 2 bases; unmatched bases: 7. This CDR3 comprises 16 residues. CDR3 nucleotide sequence: TGCGCCAGCAGCTTGGATGTGCGGGGGACTCAAGAGACCCAGTACTTC. Translated, it gives CASSLDVRGTQETQYF.

Comment on this clone: Germline is not matched at one junction end, which may reflect a read error. The rearrangement joins TRBV11-3 to TRBJ2-7, with 8 nucleotides matching TRBD1. This CDR3 comprises 15 residues. Germline CDR1 reads SGHNT; CDR2 reads YENEEA. This CDR3 is CASSFAGQGSHEQYF. CDR3 DNA sequence: TGTGCCAGCAGCTTCGCCGGACAGGGCTCCCACGAGCAGTACTTC.

The chain recombines TRBV19 with TRBJ1-5; 7 bases are shared with TRBD1. The ends lost 3 bases at V and 6 bases at J; junction bases unmatched: 2. The length of the CDR3 is 13 residues. Germline assignment: CDR1 LNHDA and CDR2 SQIVND (reference sequence). CDR3 sequence: CASSIPGGQPQHF. The CDR3 coding sequence is TGTGCCAGTAGTATTCCAGGGGGTCAGCCCCAGCATTTT.

V is TRBV24-1 and J is TRBJ1-2; D is perhaps TRBD1 (6 bases). This CDR3 has 15 residues. Trimming left V 3 bases short and J 8 bases short, with 18 bases between. Per the germline V gene, CDR1 is KGHDR and CDR2 is SFDVKD. The CDR3 region has the DNA TGTGCCACCAGTGATATGAGCGGGGGCTCGGACGGCTACACCTTC. Encoded protein: CATSDMSGGSDGYTF.

V gene TRBV6-6 combines with J gene TRBJ2-1; maybe TRBD1 (5 bases). Germline-derived CDR1 and CDR2 are MNHNY and SVGAGI (reference sequence). The CDR3 loop spans 15 amino acids. With 5 bases removed from V and 6 bases from J, the gap between germline ends came to 17 bases. The CDR3 sequence is CASSPEGARSNEQFF. CDR3 in DNA: TGTGCCAGCAGTCCCGAAGGGGCCCGTTCCAATGAGCAGTTCTTC.

The V gene is TRBV5-1, the J gene TRBJ1-1, with 9 bases identical to TRBD1. The CDR3 runs to 18 residues. J was trimmed by 1 base and V by 0 bases; bases with no gene match: 10. From germline, CDR1 is SGHRS and CDR2 YFSETQ. CDR3: CASSLEPGTGTQNTEAFF. The CDR3 region has the DNA TGCGCCAGCAGCTTGGAACCCGGGACAGGGACCCAGAACACTGAAGCTTTCTTT.